The next 28 T cell receptor beta chains were all read from a single sample in a study of identical twins. TCRdb redid the calling of the 5' RACE reads with MiXCR, one entry per CDR3 protein. The sample carries 1.5 million to 2 million distinct CDR3 sequences, under 35% recorded once. The sequencing input was cord blood. These receptors were taken from a newborn girl in good health.

This sequence joins TRBV10-2 and TRBJ2-7; D is tentatively TRBD1 or TRBD2 (6 bases each). V lost 3 bases, J lost 1 base, and 13 bases lay in between. This CDR3 has 15 amino acids. Looked up from germline, CDR1 is WSHSY and CDR2 is SAAADI. The CDR3 region has the DNA TGCGCCAGCAGTGATCAAGGGGGAGGTTCCTACGAGCAGTACTTC. Translating gives CASSDQGGGSYEQYF.

The chain is built from TRBV27 and TRBJ1-1; 7 bases fit TRBD1. This CDR3 contains 14 residues. Trimming at V came to 7 bases and at J to 4 bases, leaving 9 bases not matched to a gene. From germline, CDR1 is MNHEY and CDR2 SMNVEV (reference sequence). The CDR3 loop is CASTQRGLGTEAFF. The CDR3 region has the DNA TGTGCCAGCACTCAAAGGGGGCTGGGCACTGAAGCTTTCTTT.

This clonotype occurred a few times. DNA of the CDR3: TGTGCCAGCAGCGGAGGGACGGTAAATGAAAAACTGTTTTTT. This codes for CASSGGTVNEKLFF. The genes are TRBV9 and TRBJ1-4; weak D call: TRBD1 (5 bases). V lost 3 bases to trimming and J lost 5 bases, with 11 bases between them. Germline CDR1 SGDLS, CDR2 YYNGEE. The CDR3 is 14 amino acids.

Many counts were recorded for this clonotype. V gene TRBV3-1 combines with J gene TRBJ2-5; D possibly corresponds to TRBD2 (5 bases). Germline CDR1 reads LGHDT; CDR2 reads YNNKEL (reference sequence). V lost 5 bases and J lost 8, with 15 bases in between. The CDR3 is 13 residues long. CDR3 loop: CASSLAPRETQYF. Here the CDR3 DNA reads TGTGCCAGCAGCTTGGCCCCACGGGAAACCCAGTACTTC.

This chain joins TRBV20-1 and TRBJ1-2; unclear D gene. Germline V gene data show CDR1 as DFQATT and CDR2 as SNEGSKA (reference sequence). This CDR3 spans 13 amino acids. Trimming pared 6 bases from V and 3 bases from J, leaving 14 bases between. CDR3 amino acids: CSARDEGYYGYTF. As DNA, the CDR3 is TGCAGTGCCCGAGACGAGGGCTACTATGGCTACACCTTC.

Concerning this clonotype: One end of the junction fails to match germline, which may point to a read error. The genes are TRBV20-1 and TRBJ1-1; D gene ambiguous. This CDR3 is 11 amino acids long. Germline CDR1 is DFQATT and CDR2 is SNEGSKA (reference sequence). The CDR3 loop is CSAGESVDAFF. The CDR3 region has the DNA TGCAGTGCTGGAGAATCCGTGGATGCTTTCTTT.

The CDR3 sequence is CASSYSVGESYEQYF. The CDR3, as DNA: TGTGCCAGCAGTTACTCGGTGGGGGAGTCTTACGAGCAGTACTTC. J is TRBJ2-7 and V is TRBV6-5; D tentatively fits TRBD1 or TRBD2 (5 bases each). Germline values: CDR1 MNHEY, CDR2 SVGAGI. Between the trimmed V and J ends, which lost 0 bases and 4 bases, there was a span of 13 bases. The CDR3 contains 15 residues.

Details on this clonotype: Possible read error: a much larger clone is one base away. The J gene is TRBJ2-5, the V gene TRBV27, with 9 bases identical to TRBD2. The CDR3 has 15 amino acids. The trim removed 7 bases at V and 11 bases at J, leaving 17 bases unmatched. Germline V lookup: CDR1 MNHEY, CDR2 SMNVEV (reference sequence). The CDR3, as DNA: TGTGCCAGCATCCCCATAGCGGGAGTCTCCTACGGGCAGTACTTC. Translated: CASIPIAGVSYGQYF.

The rearrangement uses TRBV2 and TRBJ2-1; 9 positions match TRBD1. Germline V gene lookup returns CDR1 SNHLY and CDR2 FYNNEI. CDR3 size: 17 residues. Germline trimming cut 7 bases from V and 4 bases from J; bases unmatched to any gene: 14. In nucleotides, the CDR3 is TGTGCCAGCAATTTGAGGAGCCGGGACAGGGCTTACAATGAGCAGTTCTTC. Translated, it gives CASNLRSRDRAYNEQFF.

The chain joins TRBV12-3 or TRBV12-4 to TRBJ2-1, with 10 bases that match TRBD2. CDR3 size: 16 residues. V dropped 3 bases and J dropped 6; count of bases not matched to a gene: 8. In DNA, the CDR3 is TGTGCCAGCAGTTTCCGGGTAGCGGGAGGCCCCAATGAGCAGTTCTTC. Protein: CASSFRVAGGPNEQFF.

The J gene is TRBJ2-3, the V gene TRBV30; 9 positions match TRBD1. Trimming took 2 bases from V and 6 from J; bases not matched to a gene: 9. Germline V lookup: CDR1 GTSNPN, CDR2 SVGIG (reference sequence). This CDR3 contains 15 residues. CDR3 bases: TGTGCCTGGAGTTACGGACAGGGGTCTACGGATACGCAGTATTTT. This gives the protein CAWSYGQGSTDTQYF.

The chain carries TRBV20-1 and TRBJ2-7; possibly TRBD2 for D (6 bases). V lost 8 bases to trimming and J lost 7 bases, with 24 bases between them. CDR1 is DFQATT and CDR2 is SNEGSKA in the germline V gene (reference sequence). The CDR3 totals 14 residues. CDR3 region: CSLQGLPSYNEQYF. The CDR3 DNA is TGCAGTCTCCAGGGACTCCCCTCCTACAATGAGCAGTACTTC.

This rearrangement joins TRBV14 to TRBJ2-7; D assignment may be TRBD1 or TRBD2 (5 bases each). The CDR3 has 14 amino acids. The V gene lost 1 base and the J gene lost 6 bases, with 13 bases spanning the gap. The germline CDR1 and CDR2 sequences are SGHDN and FVKESK. This chain's CDR3 is CASSQALTGAEQYF. The CDR3 nucleotides are TGTGCCAGCAGCCAAGCTCTGACCGGGGCCGAGCAGTACTTC.

The chain couples TRBV2 to TRBJ2-1; 8 bases agree with TRBD1. Trimming took 6 bases from V and 0 from J; bases not matched to a gene: 4. The V gene's germline CDR1 is SNHLY and CDR2 FYNNEI. The CDR3 has 15 residues. The CDR3 bases are TGTGCCAGCAGGGGGACAGGCTTCTCCTACAATGAGCAGTTCTTC. Residues: CASRGTGFSYNEQFF.

This clonotype has only a few counts. The V gene is TRBV14, the J gene TRBJ2-3; D not certain. This CDR3 contains 16 residues. The V gene lost 1 base and the J gene lost 0 bases, with 11 bases spanning the gap. Germline values: CDR1 SGHDN, CDR2 FVKESK. CDR3 region: CASSQGGYPSTDTQYF. The CDR3, as DNA: TGTGCCAGCAGCCAAGGAGGTTACCCTAGCACAGATACGCAGTATTTT.

This chain connects TRBV29-1 to TRBJ2-1; 9 bases are a match to TRBD2. Germline-derived CDR1 and CDR2 are SQVTM and ANQGSEA. The CDR3 is 17 residues long. V lost 3 bases, J lost 2 bases, and 11 bases stayed unmatched. The CDR3 region has the DNA TGCAGCGTTGATAGTATAGCTGGACTAGCGCCCTACAATGAGCAGTTCTTC. It yields the protein CSVDSIAGLAPYNEQFF.

This clonotype has only a few counts. The CDR3 loop reads CASRETSGRAVSSYNEQFF. The CDR3 nucleotides read TGTGCCAGCAGAGAGACTAGCGGGAGGGCCGTCAGCTCCTACAATGAGCAGTTCTTC. The chain employs TRBV6-1 and TRBJ2-1; 14 bases fit TRBD2. V was clipped by 6 bases and J by 0 bases; unmatched bases: 10. Germline assignment: CDR1 MNHNS and CDR2 SASEGT. This CDR3 region has 19 residues.

The gene calls are TRBV7-8 and TRBJ2-2, with a tentative D call TRBD2 (5 bases). This CDR3 region has 18 residues. The ends were cut back, 2 bases at V and 4 bases at J, with 20 bases in the middle. The germline V gene has CDR1 SGHVS and CDR2 FQNEAQ. The CDR3, as DNA: TGTGCCAGCAGCTTAAGAAGTGGTTTTCGAGCGGTCACCGGGGAGCTGTTTTTT. This translates into CASSLRSGFRAVTGELFF.

The chain combines TRBV3-1 with TRBJ2-1; D possibly uses TRBD1 or TRBD2 (5 bases each). Germline values: CDR1 LGHDT, CDR2 YNNKEL (reference sequence). This CDR3 is 15 amino acids long. Between the trimmed V and J ends, which lost 6 bases and 3 bases, there was a span of 15 bases. This CDR3 is CASSPGTPNYNEQFF. The CDR3 bases are TGTGCCAGCAGTCCCGGGACGCCTAACTACAATGAGCAGTTCTTC.

The genes are TRBV20-1 and TRBJ1-6; 9 bases match TRBD1. The germline gives CDR1 DFQATT, CDR2 SNEGSKA (reference sequence). Unmatched junction bases numbered 3, after V lost 0 bases and J lost 9 bases. This CDR3 region has 14 residues. The CDR3 DNA sequence: TGCAGTGCTAGAGACGACAGGGGGTCTTCACCCCTCCACTTT. Encoded protein: CSARDDRGSSPLHF.

The chain joins TRBV19 to TRBJ1-5, with a weak D call TRBD1 (5 bases). The germline V gene encodes CDR1 LNHDA and CDR2 SQIVND (reference sequence). This CDR3 has 17 amino acids. Deletions cut 5 bases from V and 1 base from J, with 18 bases between. CDR3 protein: CASSPQGQPRSNQPQHF. The CDR3 DNA reads TGTGCCAGTAGTCCCCAAGGACAACCTCGGAGCAATCAGCCCCAGCATTTT.

V usage is TRBV4-1 and J usage is TRBJ2-1, with D maybe TRBD2 (5 bases). The CDR3 length is 17 residues. The germline CDR1 and CDR2 sequences are MGHRA and YSYEKL. Trimming removed 1 base at V and 2 bases at J, with 15 bases between. In DNA, the CDR3 is TGCGCCAGCAGCCAAGTCTCGTCCACTAGAGCCTACAATGAGCAGTTCTTC. This codes for CASSQVSSTRAYNEQFF.

This clonotype was found a few times. The chain has TRBV5-1 and TRBJ2-2; D uncertain. V was pared by 0 bases and J by 7 bases, with 7 bases between. The CDR3 is 13 residues long. Looked up from germline, CDR1 is SGHRS and CDR2 is YFSETQ. The CDR3 here is CASSLGGNGELFF. Here the CDR3 DNA reads TGCGCCAGCAGCTTGGGGGGAAACGGGGAGCTGTTTTTT.

Details on this clonotype: A single base separates this from a much larger clone, so it may be a read error. This chain's CDR3 is CASRDAYEQYF. CDR3 sequence (DNA): TGTGCCAGCAGGGACGCCTACGAGCAGTACTTC. The chain employs TRBV6-1 and TRBJ2-7, with unresolved D. The CDR3 has 11 residues. Trimming took 6 bases from V and 2 from J, leaving 5 bases between them. Germline lookup yields CDR1 MNHNS and CDR2 SASEGT.

Concerning this clonotype: Just one base apart from a much larger clone, this may be a read error. The chain has TRBV28 and TRBJ1-2; D uncertain. Germline V gene lookup returns CDR1 MDHEN and CDR2 SYDVKM. Trimming cost V 6 bases and J 7 bases, with 27 bases left between them. The CDR3 extends over 17 amino acids. The CDR3 sequence: CASSPQVGRRLISGYTF. The CDR3 coding sequence is TGTGCCAGCAGCCCTCAAGTAGGACGGCGATTGATTTCTGGCTACACCTTC.

The gene calls are TRBV5-6 and TRBJ2-6; D is uncertain. CDR3 length: 16 residues. Germline CDR1 SGHDT, CDR2 YYEEEE. V shed 4 bases and J shed 1 base, with 12 bases lying between them. DNA of the CDR3: TGTGCCAGCAGCCCCAGATTGGGTTCTGGGGCCAACGTCCTGACTTTC. Encoded protein: CASSPRLGSGANVLTF.

This clonotype has more than one count but fewer than ten. CDR3: CASSIHEDSEAFF. DNA for the CDR3: TGTGCCAGCAGCATTCACGAAGACAGTGAAGCTTTCTTT. The V and J genes are TRBV12-3 or TRBV12-4 and TRBJ1-1; possible D gene TRBD1, 5 bases. V was pared by 6 bases and J by 7 bases, with 15 bases between. The CDR3 totals 13 residues.

This clonotype occurred a few times. The chain carries TRBV27 and TRBJ2-1, with TRBD2 identical over 9 bases. V lost 5 bases, J lost 2 bases, and 4 bases stayed unmatched. This CDR3 is built from 15 residues. Germline V gene sequence: CDR1 MNHEY, CDR2 SMNVEV (reference sequence). This chain's CDR3 is CASSAGTSTYNEQFF. In DNA, the CDR3 is TGTGCCAGCAGTGCCGGGACTAGCACCTACAATGAGCAGTTCTTC.